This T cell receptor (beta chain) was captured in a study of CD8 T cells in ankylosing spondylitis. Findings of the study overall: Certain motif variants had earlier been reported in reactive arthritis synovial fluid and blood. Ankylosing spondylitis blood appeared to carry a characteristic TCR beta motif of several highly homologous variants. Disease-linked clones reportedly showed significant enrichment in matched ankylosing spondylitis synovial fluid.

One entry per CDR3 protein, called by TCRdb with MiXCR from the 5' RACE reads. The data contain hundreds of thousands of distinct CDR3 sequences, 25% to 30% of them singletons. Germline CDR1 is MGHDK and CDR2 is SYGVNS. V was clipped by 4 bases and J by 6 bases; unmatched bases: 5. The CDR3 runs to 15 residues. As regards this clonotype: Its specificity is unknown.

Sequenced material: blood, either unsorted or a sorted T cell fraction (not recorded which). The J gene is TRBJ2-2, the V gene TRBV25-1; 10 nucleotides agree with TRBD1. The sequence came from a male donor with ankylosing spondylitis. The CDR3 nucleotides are TGTGCCAGCAGTGGACAGGGGGCTTGGTCCGGGGAGCTGTTTTTT. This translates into CASSGQGAWSGELFF.